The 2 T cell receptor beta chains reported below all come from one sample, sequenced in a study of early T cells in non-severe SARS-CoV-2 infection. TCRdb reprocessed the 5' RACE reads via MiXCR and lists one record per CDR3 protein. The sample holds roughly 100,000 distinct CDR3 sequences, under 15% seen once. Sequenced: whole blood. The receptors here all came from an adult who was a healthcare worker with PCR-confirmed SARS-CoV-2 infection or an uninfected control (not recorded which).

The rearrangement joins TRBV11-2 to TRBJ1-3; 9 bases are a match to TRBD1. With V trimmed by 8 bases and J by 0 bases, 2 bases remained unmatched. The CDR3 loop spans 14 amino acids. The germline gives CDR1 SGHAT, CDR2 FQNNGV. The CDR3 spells CASGTGLSGNTIYF. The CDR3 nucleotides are TGTGCCAGCGGGACAGGGCTCTCTGGAAACACCATATATTTT.

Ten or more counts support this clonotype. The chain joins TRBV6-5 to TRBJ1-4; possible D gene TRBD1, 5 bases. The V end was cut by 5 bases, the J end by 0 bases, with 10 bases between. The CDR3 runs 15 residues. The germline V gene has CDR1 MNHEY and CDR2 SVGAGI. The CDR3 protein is CASSHGGTTNEKLFF. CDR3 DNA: TGTGCCAGCAGTCACGGGGGAACAACTAATGAAAAACTGTTTTTT.